This T cell receptor (beta chain) originates from a study of cytomegalovirus exposure and HLA in healthy donors. The wider study: Inside one of the first data releases sat about 85 million unique TCRs taken from HLA-typed donors.

With 4 bases clipped from V and 6 bases from J, the junction kept 3 bases outside the gene matches. Germline lookup yields CDR1 SGHAT and CDR2 FQNNGV. The CDR3 has 15 amino acids. Study outcomes and limitations: The classifier, whose performance was assessed in both the original and validation cohorts, reportedly diagnosed cytomegalovirus status with high specificity and sensitivity.

This clone was counted once. Its antigen remains unidentified. Researchers ran the PCR with 60 Vbeta and 13 Jbeta primers. In the study's own analysis: The count from a later analysis was tens of millions of unique TCR beta chains, some 10 million of them shared. This table comes from immunoSEQ multiplex PCR, and its TCRdb copy is limited to in-frame clones, with some not included. V and J calls and clone size are copied from that table; D and trimming were computed from the DNA. The sample consists of 220,000 or so clones, approximately 85% of them appearing once. This receptor was taken from a woman in her thirties or forties in good health and CMV-seronegative. Sequencing was done on a sample of PBMCs. The genes are TRBV11-2 and TRBJ2-1, with 13 bases fitting TRBD2. This CDR3 reads CASSWGLAGSNEQFF. The CDR3 nucleotides read TGTGCCAGCAGCTGGGGACTAGCGGGAAGCAATGAGCAGTTCTTC.